This entry lists 32 T cell receptor beta chains sequenced from one sample in a study of blood T cell repertoires in COVID-19 (dated by TCRdb to about 2020). To prepare the library, the immunoSEQ multiplex PCR assay was applied. TCRdb provides this immuneACCESS table in a form limited to in-frame rearrangements. Some clones are lacking; in checked studies, under half of them reflect an unresolved V gene, and why the rest are absent is not known. The sample yields under 85,000 clones; approximately 80% were counted once. Of the sample, 10% to 15% is held by the ten largest clones. The sequencing sample was made of peripheral blood. The receptors derive from a man in his fifties or sixties with COVID-19, enrolled during active disease.

For the CDR3, the DNA is TGTGCCAGCTCCTTCGGGACAGAATATGGCTACACCTTC. It yields the protein CASSFGTEYGYTF. The V call is TRBV18, the J call TRBJ1-2, with 7 bases fitting TRBD1. Per germline, CDR1 KGHSH and CDR2 LQKENI. The J segment lost 5 bases and the V segment lost 6 bases, leaving 6 bases of the junction unmatched. The CDR3 loop spans 13 amino acids.

The V gene is TRBV4-2, the J gene TRBJ1-4; TRBD1 matches 10 bases. Trimming at V came to 1 base and at J to 4 bases, leaving 3 bases not matched to a gene. CDR3 length: 16 amino acids. CDR1 and CDR2 (germline): LGHNA, YNFKEQ. In nucleotides, the CDR3 is TGTGCCAGCAGCCAAGGACGGGACAGGGGTAATGAAAAACTGTTTTTT. This gives the protein CASSQGRDRGNEKLFF.

This chain links TRBV29-1 with TRBJ1-1; TRBD1 is a possible D gene (5 bases). Trimming left V 4 bases short and J 3 bases short, with 9 bases between. CDR1 is SQVTM, CDR2 ANQGSEA, per germline. The CDR3 length is 12 residues. CDR3 sequence reads: CSVAGFDTEAFF. The CDR3 DNA reads as TGCAGCGTTGCAGGGTTCGACACTGAAGCTTTCTTT.

V is TRBV5-1 and J is TRBJ1-2; 11 bases fit TRBD1. This CDR3 contains 16 residues. With V trimmed by 0 bases and J by 6 bases, 7 bases remained unmatched. CDR1 and CDR2 (germline): SGHRS, YFSETQ. In DNA, the CDR3 is TGCGCCAGCAGCTTGGATAGGACAGGGGGCGGCGATGGCTACACCTTC. Translating it yields CASSLDRTGGGDGYTF.

This clone was counted only a few times. J is TRBJ1-1 and V is TRBV4-1; no firm D call. The V end was cut by 5 bases, the J end by 1 base, with 11 bases between. CDR3 length: 14 residues. CDR1 is MGHRA and CDR2 is YSYEKL in the germline V gene. CDR3 region: CASSGLGRNTEAFF. The DNA of the CDR3 is TGCGCCAGCAGCGGACTCGGGAGGAACACTGAAGCTTTCTTT.

The chain uses TRBV7-2 and TRBJ1-2; perhaps TRBD1 as D (5 bases). The CDR3 loop spans 14 amino acids. Trimming stripped 10 bases from V and 7 bases from J, with 22 bases between. The germline CDR1 and CDR2 sequences are SGHTA and FQGNSA. CDR3 residues: CATKNPGWRGGYTF. DNA of the CDR3: TGTGCCACTAAAAACCCAGGGTGGAGGGGTGGCTACACCTTC.

The chain couples TRBV7-6 to TRBJ2-5; D gene ambiguous. Trimming removed 2 bases at V and 6 bases at J, with 10 bases between. Germline CDR1 SGHVS, CDR2 FNYEAQ. The CDR3 is 13 residues long. The CDR3 sequence: CASSLTVLKTQYF. The CDR3 bases are TGTGCCAGCAGCTTAACGGTCTTGAAGACCCAGTACTTC.

The chain joins TRBV30 to TRBJ2-5; D possibly corresponds to TRBD1 (6 bases). Germline loops: CDR1 GTSNPN, CDR2 SVGIG (reference sequence). V shed 3 bases and J shed 7 bases, with 12 bases lying between them. This CDR3 contains 12 residues. CDR3 residues: CAWRQGPGTQYF. Here the CDR3 DNA reads TGTGCCTGGAGGCAGGGGCCGGGGACCCAGTACTTC.

V gene TRBV19 combines with J gene TRBJ2-2; D is perhaps TRBD2 (6 bases). In germline, CDR1 is LNHDA, CDR2 SQIVND (reference sequence). The CDR3 sequence is 14 residues long. V gave up 8 bases and J gave up 1 base, with 11 bases separating them. The CDR3 DNA is TGTGCCAGTGGAGGGCCACGGAACACCGGGGAGCTGTTTTTT. As protein: CASGGPRNTGELFF.

This chain joins TRBV11-2 and TRBJ2-1; 11 positions agree with TRBD2. This CDR3 comprises 17 residues. The trim removed 0 bases at V and 0 bases at J, leaving 1 base unmatched. In germline, CDR1 is SGHAT, CDR2 FQNNGV. CDR3 DNA: TGTGCCAGCAGCTTAGATCTAGCGGGGGGCTCCTACAATGAGCAGTTCTTC. Translated: CASSLDLAGGSYNEQFF.

The V and J genes are TRBV19 and TRBJ2-1, with 13 bases lining up with TRBD2. Germline V lookup: CDR1 LNHDA, CDR2 SQIVND (reference sequence). J was trimmed by 9 bases and V by 8 bases; bases with no gene match: 10. The CDR3 contains 15 residues. In DNA form, the CDR3 reads TGTGCCAGTGAAACTAGCGGGGGGGCCCAGGGTGAGCAGTTCTTC. This gives the protein CASETSGGAQGEQFF.

This clone was observed once. The gene calls are TRBV19 and TRBJ1-5; TRBD1 aligns across 10 bases. The germline gives CDR1 LNHDA, CDR2 SQIVND (reference sequence). The CDR3 runs 15 residues. The V and J ends lost 7 bases and 6 bases, in that order; junction bases with no gene match: 9. The CDR3 nucleotides read TGTGCCAGTACCACGACAGGGGGCGCGGTTCAGCCCCAGCATTTT. This codes for CASTTTGGAVQPQHF.

The CDR3 loop is CASSSQGATNEKLFF. Written as DNA, the CDR3 is TGTGCCAGCAGTTCCCAGGGTGCAACTAATGAAAAACTGTTTTTT. The chain is built from TRBV2 and TRBJ1-4, with D perhaps matching TRBD1 (5 bases). Germline lookup yields CDR1 SNHLY and CDR2 FYNNEI. Trimming cost V 5 bases and J 0 bases, with 10 bases left between them. CDR3 length: 15 amino acids.

The chain has TRBV9 and TRBJ1-2; D possibly corresponds to TRBD1 (5 bases). Germline-derived CDR1 and CDR2 are SGDLS and YYNGEE. The CDR3 is 14 residues long. The V end lost 0 bases, the J end lost 6 bases, and 12 bases lay between the germline ends. CDR3 DNA sequence: TGTGCCAGCAGCGTAGTGGGGCCAGTCGATGGCTACACCTTC. Protein product: CASSVVGPVDGYTF. Looking up the rest from reference TRBV9 and TRBJ1-2 gives the full variable domain: DSGVTQTPKHLITATGQRVTLRCSPRSGDLSVYWYQQSLDQGLQFLIQYYNGEERAKGNILERFSAQQFPDLHSELNLSSLELGDSALYFCASSVVGPVDGYTFGSGTRLTVV.

The genes are TRBV7-2 and TRBJ1-1; a possible D gene is TRBD1 (5 bases). V lost 3 bases, J lost 3 bases, and 14 bases lay in between. The CDR3 runs to 15 residues. Germline lookup yields CDR1 SGHTA and CDR2 FQGNSA. CDR3 amino acids: CASSFTSGLDTEAFF. DNA for the CDR3: TGTGCCAGCAGCTTTACTTCAGGGCTGGACACTGAAGCTTTCTTT.

V gene TRBV28 combines with J gene TRBJ2-5; a weak D match, TRBD1 (5 bases). The V gene's germline CDR1 is MDHEN and CDR2 SYDVKM. V shed 2 bases and J shed 5 bases, with 6 bases lying between them. This CDR3 has 12 residues. The CDR3 DNA follows: TGTGCCAGCAGTTTAGGGGCGGAGACCCAGTACTTC. Amino acid sequence: CASSLGAETQYF. Looking up the rest from reference TRBV28 and TRBJ2-5 gives the full variable domain: DVKVTQSSRYLVKRTGEKVFLECVQDMDHENMFWYRQDPGLGLRLIYFSYDVKMKEKGDIPEGYSVSREKKERFSLILESASTNQTSMYLCASSLGAETQYFGPGTRLLVL.

This clone was picked up one time. The rearrangement uses TRBV7-9 and TRBJ2-1, with D tentatively TRBD2 (6 bases). Germline loops: CDR1 SEHNR, CDR2 FQNEAQ (reference sequence). V was pared by 4 bases and J by 5 bases, with 18 bases between. The CDR3 has 16 amino acids. This CDR3 reads CASSWRVGTKDNEQFF. DNA of the CDR3: TGTGCCAGCAGCTGGAGGGTCGGGACGAAGGACAATGAGCAGTTCTTC.

The chain recombines TRBV19 with TRBJ1-1, with 7 bases fitting TRBD1. The CDR3 is made up of 16 amino acids. Trimming removed 5 bases from V and 1 base from J; junction bases left unmatched: 10. Germline V lookup: CDR1 LNHDA, CDR2 SQIVND (reference sequence). In nucleotides, the CDR3 is TGTGCCAGTAGTGCCAGACAGGGTCCAAGGAACACTGAAGCTTTCTTT. Protein: CASSARQGPRNTEAFF.

The chain joins TRBV9 to TRBJ2-7, with 7 bases that match TRBD1. Germline V gene data show CDR1 as SGDLS and CDR2 as YYNGEE. The trim removed 4 bases at V and 0 bases at J, leaving 10 bases unmatched. This CDR3 is 16 amino acids long. The CDR3 DNA follows: TGTGCCAGCAGCCCCGCATCCGGGACAGCCTCCTACGAGCAGTACTTC. This codes for CASSPASGTASYEQYF.

The rearrangement uses TRBV2 and TRBJ2-5; 11 nucleotides agree with TRBD1. With 5 bases clipped from V and 5 bases from J, the junction kept 4 bases outside the gene matches. Germline values: CDR1 SNHLY, CDR2 FYNNEI. The CDR3 sequence is 14 residues long. Written as DNA, the CDR3 is TGTGCCAGCAGTTGGACAGGGGGCCTCGAGACCCAGTACTTC. It translates to CASSWTGGLETQYF.

The chain recombines TRBV4-2 with TRBJ2-5, with a possible D match to TRBD1 (6 bases). The V gene lost 1 base and the J gene lost 1 base, with 7 bases spanning the gap. The germline V gene encodes CDR1 LGHNA and CDR2 YNFKEQ. The CDR3 consists of 14 residues. The CDR3 nucleotides are TGTGCCAGCAGCCAAGGGGGGCCCCAAGAGACCCAGTACTTC. As protein: CASSQGGPQETQYF.

The rearrangement uses TRBV7-3 and TRBJ2-5; tentative D call: TRBD2 (7 bases). The CDR3 has 15 residues. Trimming left V 4 bases short and J 0 bases short, with 12 bases between. CDR1 is SGHTA, CDR2 FQGTGA, per germline. CDR3 protein: CASSSQGGYQETQYF. DNA of the CDR3: TGTGCCAGCAGCTCACAGGGAGGGTACCAAGAGACCCAGTACTTC.

The J gene is TRBJ2-2, the V gene TRBV5-4, with 8 bases lining up with TRBD1. Trimming at V came to 5 bases and at J to 3 bases, leaving 3 bases not matched to a gene. CDR3 length equals 14 residues. Germline assignment: CDR1 SGHNT and CDR2 YYREEE (reference sequence). The chain's CDR3 is CASSGGQDTGELFF. The CDR3 nucleotides are TGTGCCAGCAGTGGGGGACAGGACACCGGGGAGCTGTTTTTT.

The chain uses TRBV6-5 and TRBJ1-6; perhaps TRBD1 as D (6 bases). This CDR3 comprises 13 residues. Germline assignment: CDR1 MNHEY and CDR2 SVGAGI. Deletions cut 11 bases from V and 8 bases from J, with 16 bases between. The CDR3 protein is CALRGAGHSPLHF. CDR3 coding DNA: TGTGCCTTGCGGGGGGCAGGTCATTCACCCCTCCACTTT.

The chain has TRBV9 and TRBJ2-7; no clear D. This CDR3 is built from 14 residues. Trimming stripped 0 bases from V and 7 bases from J, with 14 bases between. Germline V lookup: CDR1 SGDLS, CDR2 YYNGEE. CDR3 loop: CASSVEVESREQYF. The CDR3 nucleotides are TGTGCCAGCAGCGTAGAGGTCGAGTCTAGAGAGCAGTACTTC.

The gene calls are TRBV2 and TRBJ2-5, with TRBD2 matching 14 bases. The germline CDR1 and CDR2 sequences are SNHLY and FYNNEI. The J segment lost 5 bases and the V segment lost 6 bases, leaving 5 bases of the junction unmatched. The CDR3 consists of 15 residues. In nucleotides, the CDR3 is TGTGCCAGCAGCGGACTAGCGGGGGGCTGGGAGACCCAGTACTTC. This gives the protein CASSGLAGGWETQYF.

The gene calls are TRBV6-5 and TRBJ1-1; 8 nucleotides line up with TRBD1. With V trimmed by 8 bases and J by 0 bases, 5 bases remained unmatched. This CDR3 spans 14 amino acids. The V gene's germline CDR1 is MNHEY and CDR2 SVGAGI. CDR3 nucleotides: TGTGCCAGCCCGGGACAGGCCATGAACACTGAAGCTTTCTTT. Translated: CASPGQAMNTEAFF.

The V call is TRBV11-2, the J call TRBJ2-7; D may be TRBD1 (6 bases). This CDR3 has 14 residues. CDR1 and CDR2 (germline): SGHAT, FQNNGV. V gave up 5 bases and J gave up 7 bases, with 18 bases separating them. CDR3 in amino acids: CASSQRLNRVEQYF. CDR3 in DNA: TGTGCCAGCAGCCAACGACTGAACAGGGTTGAGCAGTACTTC.

The CDR3 DNA is TGTGCCAGCAGGGCCGGGACAGGGGACACTGAAGCTTTCTTT. Amino acids: CASRAGTGDTEAFF. The gene calls are TRBV7-9 and TRBJ1-1, with TRBD1 identical over 10 bases. V lost 6 bases to trimming and J lost 3 bases; unmatched junction nucleotides: 4. Germline V lookup: CDR1 SEHNR, CDR2 FQNEAQ (reference sequence). There are 14 residues in the CDR3.

The chain combines TRBV5-6 with TRBJ1-5, with no clear D. Germline V gene data show CDR1 as SGHDT and CDR2 as YYEEEE. Trimming pared 0 bases from V and 2 bases from J, leaving 9 bases between. The CDR3 is 15 amino acids. CDR3 bases: TGTGCCAGCAGCTTGGCCATCGGGGGCAATCAGCCCCAGCATTTT. It encodes CASSLAIGGNQPQHF.

The chain is built from TRBV3-1 (or the pseudogene TRBV3-2) and TRBJ2-7; 14 nucleotides line up with TRBD2. Germline V gives CDR1 LGHDT, CDR2 YNNKEL (reference sequence). CDR3 size: 15 residues. V lost 4 bases, J lost 5 bases, and 4 bases stayed unmatched. As DNA, the CDR3 is TGTGCCAGCAGCCTCGGACTAGCGGGGGGAAACGAGCAGTACTTC. Its protein is CASSLGLAGGNEQYF.

This rearrangement joins TRBV19 to TRBJ1-1, with a possible D match to TRBD1 (6 bases). V was trimmed by 5 bases and J by 6 bases, leaving 13 bases between them. The CDR3 runs 13 residues. Germline V CDR1 and CDR2: LNHDA, SQIVND (reference sequence). The CDR3, as DNA: TGTGCCAGTAGTCCCCAGCGGGGGCCTGAAGCTTTCTTT. It codes for CASSPQRGPEAFF.